A single sample is the source of the 5 T cell receptor beta chains below, sequenced in a study of shared clonotypes between healthy human individuals. The repertoire was sequenced with immunoSEQ multiplex PCR; TCRdb's copy has only in-frame clones and lacks some. The sample carries 850,000 to 1,200,000 clones, 70% to 80% recorded once. Sequenced sample: memory CD4+ T cells sorted from blood. The subset denotes: CD45RA-negative fraction. These receptors were taken from a man between 18 and 29 years old in good health.

This clone came up a few times. The rearrangement links TRBV30 to TRBJ2-5, with TRBD2 matching 11 bases. V was clipped by 2 bases and J by 4 bases; unmatched bases: 3. The germline V gene encodes CDR1 GTSNPN and CDR2 SVGIG (reference sequence). The CDR3 totals 14 residues. CDR3 DNA: TGTGCCTGGAGTCGGGGACTAGCGGCAGAGACCCAGTACTTC. Translation gives CAWSRGLAAETQYF.

This rearrangement joins TRBV28 to TRBJ1-6, with D unclear. V lost 4 bases and J lost 6, with 19 bases in between. CDR3 length equals 17 residues. CDR1 MDHEN and CDR2 SYDVKM come from the germline V gene. DNA of the CDR3: TGTGCCAGCAGTTCTTTTGGACCGGGAGCAAGTAATTCACCCCTCCACTTT. Protein product: CASSSFGPGASNSPLHF.

This clone showed up just a few times. The chain is built from TRBV4-2 and TRBJ1-1; TRBD1 aligns across 9 bases. This CDR3 region has 17 residues. Per the germline V gene, CDR1 is LGHNA and CDR2 is YNFKEQ. J gave up 3 bases and V 0 bases, and 8 bases lay outside the gene matches. The CDR3 is CASSQDQGQGADTEAFF. The CDR3 region has the DNA TGTGCCAGCAGCCAAGACCAGGGACAGGGAGCGGACACTGAAGCTTTCTTT.

This sequence joins TRBV28 and TRBJ1-6, with D hard to call. V was pared by 3 bases and J by 0 bases, with 12 bases between. This CDR3 is 17 amino acids long. Germline CDR1 MDHEN, CDR2 SYDVKM. CDR3 loop: CASSLSIVSSYNSPLHF. CDR3 DNA sequence: TGTGCCAGCAGTTTGTCCATAGTGAGCTCCTATAATTCACCCCTCCACTTT.

V gene TRBV14 combines with J gene TRBJ2-2; D may be TRBD1 (7 bases). CDR3 length equals 16 residues. Germline CDR1 SGHDN, CDR2 FVKESK. The V end lost 4 bases, the J end lost 5 bases, and 17 bases lay between the germline ends. Here the CDR3 reads CASSPQGGRSTGELFF. The CDR3 coding sequence is TGTGCCAGCAGCCCCCAGGGGGGTAGGTCGACCGGGGAGCTGTTTTTT.